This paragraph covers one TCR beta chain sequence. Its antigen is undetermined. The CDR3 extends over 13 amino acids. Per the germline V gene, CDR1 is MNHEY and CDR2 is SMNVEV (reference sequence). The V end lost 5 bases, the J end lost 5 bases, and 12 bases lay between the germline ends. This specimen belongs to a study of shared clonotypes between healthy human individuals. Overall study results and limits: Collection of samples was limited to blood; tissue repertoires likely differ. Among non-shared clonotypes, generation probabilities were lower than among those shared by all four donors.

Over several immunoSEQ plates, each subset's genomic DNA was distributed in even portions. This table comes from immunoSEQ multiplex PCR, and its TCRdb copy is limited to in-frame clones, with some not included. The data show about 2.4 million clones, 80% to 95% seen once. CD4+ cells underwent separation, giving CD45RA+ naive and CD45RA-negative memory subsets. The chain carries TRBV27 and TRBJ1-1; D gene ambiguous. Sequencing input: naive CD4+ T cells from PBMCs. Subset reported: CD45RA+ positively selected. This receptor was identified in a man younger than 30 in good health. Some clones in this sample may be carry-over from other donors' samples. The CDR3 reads CASSPPGWTEAFF. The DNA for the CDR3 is TGTGCCAGCAGTCCCCCGGGGTGGACTGAAGCTTTCTTT.